The rows below give T cell receptor beta chains drawn from one sample of a study of blood T cell repertoires in COVID-19. The data were produced by immunoSEQ multiplex PCR, yet TCRdb's version contains in-frame clones alone and is incomplete. The repertoire holds around 250,000 clones, with about 89% as singletons. Sequencing input: PBMCs or T cells enriched from blood (not recorded which). These receptors all stem from a woman under 40 who had recovered from COVID-19. Both conserved end residues are part of each CDR3. A D gene is named only where the DNA matches it firmly. Some rows have no size entry. The others give once, few or many, or a class for an expanded clone.

TRBJ2-5	TRBV3-1/TRBV3-2	-	14	-	TGTGCCAGCAGTATCGACAGAAAACAAGAGACCCAGTACTTC	CASSIDRKQETQYF
TRBJ1-2	TRBV13	-	15	TRBD1	TGTGCCAGCAGCCCTATCACAGGGGGCGACTATGGCTACACCTTC	CASSPITGGDYGYTF
TRBJ1-4	TRBV5-1	-	16	TRBD1	TGCGCCAGCAGCCTGGGACAGCCTGCAACTAATGAAAAACTGTTTTTT	CASSLGQPATNEKLFF
TRBJ1-4	TRBV4-1	-	16	-	TGCGCCAGCAGCCAAGCTCGCCGGGAGCTAAATGAAAAACTGTTTTTT	CASSQARRELNEKLFF
TRBJ1-4	TRBV2	-	14	-	TGTGCCAGCAGTCCACAGGGTATTAATGAAAAACTGTTTTTT	CASSPQGINEKLFF
TRBJ1-4	TRBV9	-	16	TRBD1	TGTGCCAGCAGCCCCCGACAGGGGGCCTTTAATGAAAAACTGTTTTTT	CASSPRQGAFNEKLFF
TRBJ1-6	TRBV5-1	-	16	-	TGCGCCAGCAGCTTCTCAGGGGAACCATCAAATTCACCCCTCCACTTT	CASSFSGEPSNSPLHF
TRBJ2-7	TRBV5-6	-	16	TRBD1	TGTGCCAGCAGCCACATCCCGGGACAGGGCAACCACGAGCAGTACTTC	CASSHIPGQGNHEQYF
TRBJ1-1	TRBV15	-	15	TRBD1	TGTGCCACCAAAAGCCAGACAGGGGTGAACACTGAAGCTTTCTTT	CATKSQTGVNTEAFF
TRBJ1-5	TRBV19	-	15	TRBD1	TGTGCCAGTAGTGGGGCAGGGGGTTTAAGTCAGCCCCAGCATTTT	CASSGAGGLSQPQHF
TRBJ1-1	TRBV7-9	-	13	-	TGTGCCAGCAGCGAACCAGGTTACACTGAAGCTTTCTTT	CASSEPGYTEAFF
TRBJ1-2	TRBV30	-	14	-	TGTGCCCCAAACGACACGCGAGGGAACTATGGCTACACCTTC	CAPNDTRGNYGYTF
TRBJ2-5	TRBV6-5	-	16	-	TGTGCCAGCAGTTACGGCGGGGGCGCGAGGAAAGAGACCCAGTACTTC	CASSYGGGARKETQYF
TRBJ2-1	TRBV2	-	16	-	TGTGCCACCGGAAGGGGGGGACAGGTGCGCCGGAATGAGCAGTTCTTC	CATGRGGQVRRNEQFF
TRBJ2-5	TRBV7-3	once	19	TRBD2	TGTGCCAGCAGCCCGCGTGGGCGGGGACTAGCGGGAGGCCAAGAGACCCAGTACTTC	CASSPRGRGLAGGQETQYF
TRBJ1-3	TRBV4-1	once	15	TRBD1	TGCGCCAGCAGCCGAGAGACAGGGCTACAAAACACCATATATTTT	CASSRETGLQNTIYF
TRBJ2-1	TRBV5-5	-	16	TRBD1	TGTGCCAGCAGTTTATACGGGACAGGGAATCTCAATGAGCAGTTCTTC	CASSLYGTGNLNEQFF
TRBJ1-5	TRBV7-9	-	13	-	TGTGCCAGCAGCTACCAAAGGGGTGAGCCCCAGCATTTT	CASSYQRGEPQHF
TRBJ1-2	TRBV15	-	14	-	TGTGCCACCAGCAGAGATCGGGTCGGCTATGGCTACACCTTC	CATSRDRVGYGYTF
TRBJ1-2	TRBV10-3	-	15	TRBD1	TGTGCCATCAGTGGCCGGGACAGATCTAACTATGGCTACACCTTC	CAISGRDRSNYGYTF
TRBJ1-2	TRBV9	-	14	-	TGTGCCAGCAGCGGTCCTGGTTCGGGGGAAGGCTACACCTTC	CASSGPGSGEGYTF
TRBJ2-7	TRBV4-2	few	13	TRBD1	TGTGCCAGCAGCCAAGTGACAGGGAAGGAGCAGTACTTC	CASSQVTGKEQYF
TRBJ2-1	TRBV4-3	-	15	TRBD2	TGCGCCAGCAGCCAAGGGACTAGCGGGGGGAATGAGCAGTTCTTC	CASSQGTSGGNEQFF
TRBJ1-1	TRBV9	-	14	-	TGTGCCAGCAGCGTAGGCAACGGGAACACTGAAGCTTTCTTT	CASSVGNGNTEAFF
TRBJ1-5	TRBV30	-	14	-	TGTGCCTGGAGTGTAGGGGTAGGCAATCAGCCCCAGCATTTT	CAWSVGVGNQPQHF
TRBJ1-4	TRBV6-5	-	15	-	TGTGCCAGCAGTTCCCTAGGGGGGGGCCGCGGAAAACTGTTTTTT	CASSSLGGGRGKLFF
TRBJ2-7	TRBV19	-	16	TRBD1	TGTGCCAGTAGTAAAGAGCGGGACAGGGGGCTCGACGAGCAGTACTTC	CASSKERDRGLDEQYF
TRBJ1-6	TRBV28	-	13	-	TGTGCCAGCAGTTTTGCGTATAATTCACCCCTCCACTTT	CASSFAYNSPLHF
TRBJ2-2	TRBV28	-	19	TRBD2	TGTGCCAGCAGTACCTTTCTAGCGGACCTCATCCCCCGCACCGGGGAGCTGTTTTTT	CASSTFLADLIPRTGELFF
TRBJ1-1	TRBV10-3	once	13	TRBD1	TGTGCCACCATGACAGGGACGAACACTGAAGCTTTCTTT	CATMTGTNTEAFF
TRBJ2-1	TRBV7-3	once	15	-	TGTGCCAGCAGCTTAAGCGGGGGCGCCGGCAATGAGCAGTTCTTC	CASSLSGGAGNEQFF
TRBJ2-3	TRBV7-7	-	15	TRBD2	TGTGCTAGCAGCATCAGCGGGACTAGCACAGATACGCAGTATTTT	CASSISGTSTDTQYF
TRBJ2-3	TRBV3-1/TRBV3-2	once	15	TRBD2	TGTGCCAGCTCCTCGACTAGCGGGATTACAGATACGCAGTATTTT	CASSSTSGITDTQYF
TRBJ2-1	TRBV5-1	-	15	-	TGCGCCAGCAGCCCCCTGTCCCCAGGGGACAATGAGCAGTTCTTC	CASSPLSPGDNEQFF
TRBJ2-1	TRBV28	-	17	TRBD2	TGTGCCAGCAGTTTAGGGACTAGCGGGAGTTGGGACAATGAGCAGTTCTTC	CASSLGTSGSWDNEQFF
TRBJ2-1	TRBV28	-	15	TRBD1	TGTGCCAGCAGCCCCGGACAGGGAAGAAACAATGAGCAGTTCTTC	CASSPGQGRNNEQFF
TRBJ2-7	TRBV14	once	15	-	TGTGCCAGCAGCCAGAGGCTAAGTACGACCAACGAGCAGTACTTC	CASSQRLSTTNEQYF
TRBJ2-2	TRBV7-2	few	16	-	TGTGCCAGCAGCTTTAGGGGAGGTCTGGAAATCGGGGAGCTGTTTTTT	CASSFRGGLEIGELFF
TRBJ2-1	TRBV7-9	-	14	TRBD1	TGTGCCAGCTCCGGGACAGGGAATAGCAATGAGCAGTTCTTC	CASSGTGNSNEQFF
TRBJ2-3	TRBV5-1	-	15	TRBD2	TGCGCCAGCGCCGACCCTAGCGGGAGCACAGATACGCAGTATTTT	CASADPSGSTDTQYF
TRBJ1-1	TRBV29-1	-	11	TRBD1	TGCAGCGTTGGACAGGGGACTGAAGCTTTCTTT	CSVGQGTEAFF
TRBJ2-7	TRBV4-2	-	17	-	TGTGCCAGCAGCCAAGATTCTAAGAGGGAGGTGCCCTACGAGCAGTACTTC	CASSQDSKREVPYEQYF
TRBJ1-3	TRBV9	-	16	-	TGTGCCAGCAGCGTAGAAGCCTCCTCCACTGGAAACACCATATATTTT	CASSVEASSTGNTIYF
TRBJ1-2	TRBV19	-	15	-	TGTGCCAGTAGTATTTCCCCACAGGGAACGGATGGCTACACCTTC	CASSISPQGTDGYTF
TRBJ1-2	TRBV10-3	-	13	-	TGTGCCATCAGTGAGAAGGCAGGCCCTGGCTACACCTTC	CAISEKAGPGYTF
TRBJ1-4	TRBV3-1/TRBV3-2	-	12	-	TGTGCCAGCAGCCGAGGAGATGAAAAACTGTTTTTT	CASSRGDEKLFF
TRBJ1-1	TRBV5-6	-	16	TRBD1	TGTGCCAGCAGCTTGGGCCAGGGGGCGCTGGGCACTGAAGCTTTCTTT	CASSLGQGALGTEAFF
TRBJ1-2	TRBV28	-	14	-	TGTGCCAGTTCCAAGGGAGGGGCGGGCTATGGCTACACCTTC	CASSKGGAGYGYTF
TRBJ1-3	TRBV18	-	21	TRBD1	TGTGCCAGCTCACCACAGAGTACAGGGGGTTTTGGCGTCCGCTCTGGAAACACCATATATTTT	CASSPQSTGGFGVRSGNTIYF
TRBJ1-1	TRBV2	-	13	-	TGTGCCAGCAGTGAAATTAGCAGGGGTAGAGCTTTCTTT	CASSEISRGRAFF
TRBJ2-7	TRBV4-3	-	16	TRBD2	TGCGCCAGCAGCCAAGATCTGGCGGCGGGAGGGGGCGAGCAGTACTTC	CASSQDLAAGGGEQYF
TRBJ2-7	TRBV7-6	-	13	TRBD2	TGTGCCAGCAGGGCTAGCGGTGCCTACGAGCAGTACTTC	CASRASGAYEQYF
TRBJ2-2	TRBV27	-	14	-	TGTGCCAGCAGTCTATCTAGGCGGGCTGGGGAGCTGTTTTTT	CASSLSRRAGELFF
TRBJ2-5	TRBV9	-	14	TRBD1	TGTGCCAGCAGCAAACTAGACAGGGTCGAGACCCAGTACTTC	CASSKLDRVETQYF
TRBJ2-5	TRBV3-1/TRBV3-2	-	14	-	TGTGCCAGCAGCCAAGATCTTCCCCAAGAGACCCAGTACTTC	CASSQDLPQETQYF
TRBJ1-1	TRBV7-3	once	14	TRBD1	TGTGCCAGCAGCCAGACTACAGGGGGAGCTAAAGCTTTCTTT	CASSQTTGGAKAFF
TRBJ2-4	TRBV12-5	-	17	-	TGTGCTAGTGGTTTGGTAATACTAGGGCTAGCCAAAAACATTCAGTACTTC	CASGLVILGLAKNIQYF
TRBJ1-2	TRBV2	-	14	-	TGTGCCAGCAGAAAAGGAGGCAGCAAGAATGGCTACACCTTC	CASRKGGSKNGYTF